What follows are 32 T cell receptor beta chains derived from one specimen sequenced in a study of human CD8 memory T cell subsets. The authors made TCR beta libraries using UMI-labeled 5' RACE. TCRdb re-called the 5' RACE reads and catalogs CDR3 proteins one per entry, DNA excluded. The table for this sample gives some 9,300 distinct CDR3 sequences. Input material: CD8+ stem-like memory T cells (TSCM and TCM) sorted from PBMCs. Subset noted: stem-like memory CD8 T cells (TSTEM), CCR7+ PD-1- TIGIT-. These receptors were collected from a human donor in good health.

V and J are TRBV7-8 and TRBJ1-6; the TCRdb call, TRBD1, lacks DNA for checking. This CDR3 contains 18 residues. Per germline, CDR1 SGHVS and CDR2 FQNEAQ. This chain's CDR3 is CASSLDVPLGVQNSPLHF.

This clonotype counts as medium-sized by frequency. The chain recombines TRBV29-1 with TRBJ1-3; TCRdb names TRBD1, which stays unverified in the absence of DNA. The CDR3 is made up of 15 amino acids. Germline CDR1 is SQVTM and CDR2 is ANQGSEA. This CDR3 reads CSVEDPEGAGNTIYF.

By frequency, this clonotype registers medium-sized (0.01 to 0.1%). The V gene is TRBV29-1, the J gene TRBJ1-1; TCRdb calls TRBD1, which cannot be checked without DNA. This CDR3 comprises 13 residues. Germline CDR1 is SQVTM and CDR2 is ANQGSEA. The CDR3 sequence is CSVEWGANTEAFF.

By frequency, this clonotype is medium-sized. The chain uses TRBV21-1 and TRBJ2-7. TRBV21-1 is shown as a pseudogene. The CDR3 covers 11 residues. Here the CDR3 reads CASSTVYEQYF.

The rearrangement uses TRBV7-8 and TRBJ2-3; without DNA, the TCRdb call of TRBD2 cannot be checked. Germline assignment: CDR1 SGHVS and CDR2 FQNEAQ. This CDR3 contains 16 residues. CDR3 loop: CASSGLREISTDTQYF.

This clonotype is labeled medium-sized based on frequency. The chain combines TRBV11-2 with TRBJ2-3; the D call of TRBD1 rests on TCRdb alone, since no DNA is present to check it. The germline V gene encodes CDR1 SGHAT and CDR2 FQNNGV. CDR3 size: 14 residues. CDR3 amino acids: CASRMTGYTDTQYF.

The chain carries TRBV6-2 or TRBV6-3 and TRBJ2-1. Germline V gene sequence: CDR1 MNHEY, CDR2 SVGEGT. The CDR3 is made up of 18 amino acids. CDR3 in amino acids: CASSYLTSDASSYNEQFF.

V is TRBV5-6 and J is TRBJ2-1; TCRdb designates TRBD1, a call that cannot be tested without DNA. The CDR3 extends over 16 amino acids. Per germline, CDR1 SGHDT and CDR2 YYEEEE. The CDR3: CASSLGQGAGLNEQFF.

The V and J genes are TRBV5-6 and TRBJ2-7. The germline gives CDR1 SGHDT, CDR2 YYEEEE. The CDR3 spans 11 residues. CDR3 residues: CASSSSYEQYF.

The V gene is TRBV11-3, the J gene TRBJ2-5; TCRdb's D call, TRBD1, is unchecked because there is no DNA. Per germline, CDR1 SGHNT and CDR2 YENEEA. This CDR3 is built from 15 residues. The CDR3 loop reads CASSSDRDLRETQYF.

This clonotype is classed as medium-sized by frequency. The V and J genes are TRBV27 and TRBJ2-7; the D call of TRBD2 rests on TCRdb alone, since no DNA is present to check it. Per the germline V gene, CDR1 is MNHEY and CDR2 is SMNVEV (reference sequence). The CDR3 runs to 17 residues. This CDR3 is CASSLSNPSVSSYEQYF.

Measured by frequency, this clonotype is medium-sized (0.01 to 0.1%). The chain employs TRBV6-6 and TRBJ2-1; TCRdb outputs TRBD1, but without DNA this stays unchecked. This CDR3 is 12 amino acids long. CDR1 and CDR2 (germline): MNHNY, SVGAGI (reference sequence). The CDR3 reads CASSSGYNEQFF.

The chain is built from TRBV23-1 and TRBJ2-5; TCRdb calls TRBD2, which cannot be checked without DNA. TRBV23-1 is labeled an ORF, and its function is uncertain. The CDR3 length is 16 residues. The CDR3 sequence is CASSQRLAGGHETQYF.

This sequence joins TRBV4-2 and TRBJ1-6; TCRdb reports TRBD1, a call that lacks DNA to check it against. Germline loops: CDR1 LGHNA, CDR2 YNFKEQ. The CDR3 contains 16 residues. This CDR3 is CASSQGKTVWDSPLHF.

The chain links TRBV7-6 to TRBJ2-1; TCRdb designates TRBD2, a call that cannot be tested without DNA. The germline CDR1 and CDR2 sequences are SGHVS and FNYEAQ. The CDR3 has 14 amino acids. CDR3 loop: CASSLAPVAHEQFF. Full variable domain (missing parts from reference TRBV7-6 and TRBJ2-1): GAGVSQSPRYKVTKRGQDVALRCDPISGHVSLYWYRQALGQGPEFLTYFNYEAQQDKSGLPNDRFSAERPEGSISTLTIQRTEQRDSAMYRCASSLAPVAHEQFFGPGTRLTVL.

Judged by frequency, this clonotype is medium-sized (0.01 to 0.1%). The chain combines TRBV7-9 with TRBJ2-1; TCRdb outputs TRBD1, but without DNA this stays unchecked. The CDR3 has 14 residues. Germline V CDR1 and CDR2: SEHNR, FQNEAQ (reference sequence). The CDR3 sequence: CATLGQSSYNEQFF.

The genes are TRBV28 and TRBJ2-2; TCRdb calls TRBD1, which cannot be checked without DNA. The V gene's germline CDR1 is MDHEN and CDR2 SYDVKM. This CDR3 is built from 15 residues. The CDR3 sequence is CASRPTSDSTGELFF.

The rearrangement links TRBV29-1 to TRBJ2-1; TCRdb returns TRBD2, unconfirmable since there is no DNA. The CDR3 runs 16 residues. The V gene's germline CDR1 is SQVTM and CDR2 ANQGSEA. The CDR3 spells CSVEGYKMNRPDEQFF.

This chain joins TRBV5-8 and TRBJ2-3; no DNA is available, so the TRBD2 call from TCRdb remains unchecked. The length of the CDR3 is 16 residues. Germline values: CDR1 SGHTS, CDR2 YDEGEE. The CDR3 reads CASSFELAGVADTQYF.

The chain combines TRBV6-1 with TRBJ2-5; checking the TCRdb D call of TRBD2 is not possible without DNA. This CDR3 contains 15 residues. Germline CDR1 and CDR2: MNHNS and SASEGT. This CDR3 reads CASSARAGGPETQYF.

The gene calls are TRBV13 and TRBJ2-1; TCRdb's D call of TRBD1 is untestable without DNA. This CDR3 contains 18 residues. The germline gives CDR1 PRHDT, CDR2 FYEKMQ (reference sequence). CDR3 region: CASSLNIRDRGSYNEQFF.

The chain uses TRBV7-9 and TRBJ2-7; TCRdb designates TRBD2, a call that cannot be tested without DNA. Germline CDR1 is SEHNR and CDR2 is FQNEAQ (reference sequence). There are 16 residues in the CDR3. CDR3 region: CASSSLRTGTIYEQYF.

The chain recombines TRBV29-1 with TRBJ2-2; TCRdb's D gene call, TRBD1, goes unchecked for lack of DNA. CDR1 and CDR2 (germline): SQVTM, ANQGSEA. The CDR3 runs to 15 residues. CDR3 sequence reads: CSVEVRDRALGELFF.

The rearrangement joins TRBV29-1 to TRBJ2-1; there is no DNA to check the TCRdb D call of TRBD1. The V gene's germline CDR1 is SQVTM and CDR2 ANQGSEA. The CDR3 has 14 amino acids. This CDR3 is CSVQGGTGADEQFF.

V gene TRBV10-2 combines with J gene TRBJ2-1; TCRdb's D gene call, TRBD2, goes unchecked for lack of DNA. This CDR3 region has 14 residues. Germline CDR1 is WSHSY and CDR2 is SAAADI. The CDR3 is CASTPRGGLNEQFF.

This sequence joins TRBV7-9 and TRBJ2-7; TCRdb's D call of TRBD2 is untestable without DNA. This CDR3 is built from 16 residues. CDR1 is SEHNR, CDR2 FQNEAQ, per germline (reference sequence). The CDR3 sequence: CASSQTSGRSSYEQYF.

This clonotype ranks as medium-sized in terms of frequency. The chain is built from TRBV5-5 and TRBJ1-2; TCRdb's D gene call, TRBD1, goes unchecked for lack of DNA. This CDR3 has 12 residues. CDR1 and CDR2 (germline): SGHKS, YYEKEE (reference sequence). This chain's CDR3 is CASSGQAPLYTF. Based on the CDR3 plus reference TRBV5-5 and TRBJ1-2, the full variable domain is DAGVTQSPTHLIKTRGQQVTLRCSPISGHKSVSWYQQVLGQGPQFIFQYYEKEERGRGNFPDRFSARQFPNYSSELNVNALLLGDSALYLCASSGQAPLYTFGSGTRLTVV.

The chain combines TRBV27 with TRBJ2-7; TCRdb picks TRBD2, but there is no DNA to check that call. Per the germline V gene, CDR1 is MNHEY and CDR2 is SMNVEV (reference sequence). This CDR3 comprises 17 residues. CDR3 amino acids: CASSLGPSGRAVYEQYF.

This sequence joins TRBV6-5 and TRBJ2-7; as DNA is missing, the TRBD1 call by TCRdb cannot be tested. This CDR3 is 14 amino acids long. CDR1 and CDR2 from the germline V gene are MNHEY and SVGAGI. CDR3 residues: CASRPDRDVYEQYF.

The rearrangement uses TRBV29-1 and TRBJ2-4. Per germline, CDR1 SQVTM and CDR2 ANQGSEA. The CDR3 sequence is 13 residues long. The CDR3 sequence: CSVEDLQGYIQYF.

This clonotype registers medium-sized by frequency. The chain combines TRBV10-1 with TRBJ1-3; the TCRdb call, TRBD1, lacks DNA for checking. There are 14 residues in the CDR3. Germline assignment: CDR1 WNHNN and CDR2 SYGVQD (reference sequence). The CDR3 reads CAPETGGSGNTIYF.

V and J are TRBV29-1 and TRBJ2-3; with no DNA, the TCRdb D assignment of TRBD2 cannot be verified. The CDR3 sequence is 13 residues long. Germline assignment: CDR1 SQVTM and CDR2 ANQGSEA. The CDR3 region is CSVEETSGGTQYF.